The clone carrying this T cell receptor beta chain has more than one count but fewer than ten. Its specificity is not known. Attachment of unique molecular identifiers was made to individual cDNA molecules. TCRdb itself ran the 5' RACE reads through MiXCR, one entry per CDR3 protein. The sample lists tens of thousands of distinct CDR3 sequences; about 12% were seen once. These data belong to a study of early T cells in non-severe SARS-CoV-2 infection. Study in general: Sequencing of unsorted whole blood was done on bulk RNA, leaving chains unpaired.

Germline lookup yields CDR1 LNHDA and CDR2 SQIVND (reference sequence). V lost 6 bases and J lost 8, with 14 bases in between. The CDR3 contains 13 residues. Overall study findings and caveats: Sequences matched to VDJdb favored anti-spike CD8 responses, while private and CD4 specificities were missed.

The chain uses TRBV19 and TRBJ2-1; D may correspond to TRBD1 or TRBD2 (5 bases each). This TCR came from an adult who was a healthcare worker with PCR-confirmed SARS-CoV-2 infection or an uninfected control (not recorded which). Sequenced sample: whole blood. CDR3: CASREWGFDEQFF. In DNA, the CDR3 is TGTGCCAGTAGGGAATGGGGGTTCGATGAGCAGTTCTTC.